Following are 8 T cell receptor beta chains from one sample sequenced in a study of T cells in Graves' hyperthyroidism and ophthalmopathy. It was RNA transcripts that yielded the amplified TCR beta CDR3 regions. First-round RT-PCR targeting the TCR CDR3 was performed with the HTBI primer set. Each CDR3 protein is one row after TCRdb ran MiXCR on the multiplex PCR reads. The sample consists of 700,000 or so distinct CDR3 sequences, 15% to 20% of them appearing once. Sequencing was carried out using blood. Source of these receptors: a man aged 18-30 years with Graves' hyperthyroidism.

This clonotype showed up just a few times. The CDR3 DNA reads as TGCAGTGCCCTATTGGGGGCAACTAATGAAAAACTGTTTTTT. Translated, it gives CSALLGATNEKLFF. This sequence joins TRBV20-1 and TRBJ1-4; a weak D match, TRBD1 (5 bases). The CDR3 is 14 amino acids. Germline-derived CDR1 and CDR2 are DFQATT and SNEGSKA (reference sequence). The V end lost 6 bases, the J end lost 0 bases, and 11 bases lay between the germline ends.

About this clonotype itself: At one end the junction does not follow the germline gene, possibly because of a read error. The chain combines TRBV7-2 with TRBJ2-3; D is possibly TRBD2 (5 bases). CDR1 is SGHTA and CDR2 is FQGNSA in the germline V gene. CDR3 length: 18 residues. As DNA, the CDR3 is TGTGCCAGCAGCCTAGCTGGGTTGCGCGCGGCATTTCGCGATACGCAGTATTTT. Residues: CASSLAGLRAAFRDTQYF.

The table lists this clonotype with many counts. CDR3: CASSSPSLEGFNTEAFF. The CDR3 DNA reads as TGTGCCAGCAGTTCACCATCTCTCGAGGGGTTCAACACTGAAGCTTTCTTT. J is TRBJ1-1 and V is TRBV6-1; tentatively, D is TRBD1 (5 bases). The CDR3 is made up of 17 amino acids. CDR1 and CDR2 from the germline V gene are MNHNS and SASEGT. Trimming took 5 bases from V and 2 from J, leaving 21 bases between them.

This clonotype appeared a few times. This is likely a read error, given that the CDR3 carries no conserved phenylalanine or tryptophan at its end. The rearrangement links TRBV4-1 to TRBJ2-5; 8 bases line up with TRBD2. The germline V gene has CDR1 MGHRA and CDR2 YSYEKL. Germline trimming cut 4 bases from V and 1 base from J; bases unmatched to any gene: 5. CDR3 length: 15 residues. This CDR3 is CASSRLAGFQETQYL. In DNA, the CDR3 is TGCGCCAGCAGCCGGCTAGCGGGTTTCCAAGAGACCCAGTACCTC.

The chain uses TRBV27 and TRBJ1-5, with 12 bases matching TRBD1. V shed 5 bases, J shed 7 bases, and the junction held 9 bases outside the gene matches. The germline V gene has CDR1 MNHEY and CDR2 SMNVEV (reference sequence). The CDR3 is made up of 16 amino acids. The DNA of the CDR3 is TGTGCCAGCAGTCCAAGTTTCGGGACAGGGGGCCAGCCCCAGCATTTT. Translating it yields CASSPSFGTGGQPQHF.

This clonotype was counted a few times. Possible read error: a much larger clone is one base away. CDR3 sequence reads: CSAPLSGRGYNERFF. CDR3 nucleotides: TGCAGTGCTCCTCTTAGCGGGAGGGGCTACAATGAGCGGTTCTTC. V and J are TRBV20-1 and TRBJ2-1; 11 bases fit TRBD2. This CDR3 is 15 amino acids long. Per the germline V gene, CDR1 is DFQATT and CDR2 is SNEGSKA (reference sequence).

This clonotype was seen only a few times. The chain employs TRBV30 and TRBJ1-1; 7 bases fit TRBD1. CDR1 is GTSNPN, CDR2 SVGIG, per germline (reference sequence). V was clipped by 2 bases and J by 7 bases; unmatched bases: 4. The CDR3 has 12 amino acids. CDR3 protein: CAWSIQGIEAFF. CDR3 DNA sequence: TGTGCCTGGAGTATACAGGGGATTGAAGCTTTCTTT.

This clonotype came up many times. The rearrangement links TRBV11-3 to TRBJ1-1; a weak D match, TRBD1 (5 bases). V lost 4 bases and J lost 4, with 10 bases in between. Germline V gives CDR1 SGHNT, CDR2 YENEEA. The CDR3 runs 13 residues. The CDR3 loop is CASSSGLSTEAFF. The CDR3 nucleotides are TGTGCCAGCAGCTCGGGACTGTCCACTGAAGCTTTCTTT.